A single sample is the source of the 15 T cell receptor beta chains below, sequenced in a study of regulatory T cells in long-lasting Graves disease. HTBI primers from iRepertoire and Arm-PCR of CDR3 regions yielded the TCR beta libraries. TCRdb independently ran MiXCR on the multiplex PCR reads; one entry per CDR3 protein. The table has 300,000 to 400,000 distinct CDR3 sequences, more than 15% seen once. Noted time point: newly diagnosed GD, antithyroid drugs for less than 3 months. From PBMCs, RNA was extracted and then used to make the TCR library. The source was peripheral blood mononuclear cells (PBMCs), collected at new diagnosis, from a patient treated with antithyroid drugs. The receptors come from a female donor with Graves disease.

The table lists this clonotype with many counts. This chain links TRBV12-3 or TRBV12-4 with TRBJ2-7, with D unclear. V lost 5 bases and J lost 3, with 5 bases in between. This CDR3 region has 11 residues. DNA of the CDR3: TGTGCCAGCAGTACCAACTACGAGCAGTACTTC. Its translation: CASSTNYEQYF.

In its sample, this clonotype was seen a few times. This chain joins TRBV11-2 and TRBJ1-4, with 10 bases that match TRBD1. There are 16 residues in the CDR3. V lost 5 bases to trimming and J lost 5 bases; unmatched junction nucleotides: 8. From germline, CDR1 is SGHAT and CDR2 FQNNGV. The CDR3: CASSQDPGQGNEKLFF. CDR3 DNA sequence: TGTGCCAGCAGCCAAGATCCGGGACAGGGGAATGAAAAACTGTTTTTT.

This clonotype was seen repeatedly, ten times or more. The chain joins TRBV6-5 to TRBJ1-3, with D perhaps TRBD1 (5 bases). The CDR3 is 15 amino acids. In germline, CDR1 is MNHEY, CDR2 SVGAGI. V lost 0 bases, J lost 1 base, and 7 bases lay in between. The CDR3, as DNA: TGTGCCAGCAGTTACTCAACAGGATCTGGAAACACCATATATTTT. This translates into CASSYSTGSGNTIYF.

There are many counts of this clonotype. The CDR3: CASSEPGSNYEQYF. CDR3 nucleotides: TGTGCCAGCAGTGAACCCGGGAGCAACTACGAGCAGTACTTC. V is TRBV25-1 and J is TRBJ2-7; D perhaps matches TRBD2 (6 bases). The germline CDR1 and CDR2 sequences are MGHDK and SYGVNS. The CDR3 length is 14 residues. Trimming removed 2 bases from V and 3 bases from J, with 11 bases in between.

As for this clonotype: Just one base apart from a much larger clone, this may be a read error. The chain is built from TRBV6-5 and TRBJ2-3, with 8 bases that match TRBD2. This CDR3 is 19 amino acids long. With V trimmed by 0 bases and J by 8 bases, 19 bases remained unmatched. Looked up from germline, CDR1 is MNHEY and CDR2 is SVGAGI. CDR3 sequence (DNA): TGTGCCAGCAGTTACTCCGGCCTTGTACTAGCGGCCTTGGCAGGTACGCAGTATTTT. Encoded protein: CASSYSGLVLAALAGTQYF.

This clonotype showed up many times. The CDR3 is CASSTHTQGRETQYF. The CDR3 region has the DNA TGTGCCAGTAGTACCCACACACAGGGTCGGGAGACCCAGTACTTC. V and J are TRBV19 and TRBJ2-5; D possibly corresponds to TRBD1 (6 bases). Germline CDR1 is LNHDA and CDR2 is SQIVND (reference sequence). Trimming removed 4 bases from V and 5 bases from J, with 17 bases in between. The CDR3 runs to 15 residues.

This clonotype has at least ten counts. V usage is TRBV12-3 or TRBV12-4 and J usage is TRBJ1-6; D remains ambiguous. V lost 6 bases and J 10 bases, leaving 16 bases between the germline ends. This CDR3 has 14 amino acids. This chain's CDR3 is CASSLFLIDSPLHF. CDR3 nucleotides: TGTGCCAGCAGCCTTTTCTTAATTGACTCACCCCTCCACTTT.

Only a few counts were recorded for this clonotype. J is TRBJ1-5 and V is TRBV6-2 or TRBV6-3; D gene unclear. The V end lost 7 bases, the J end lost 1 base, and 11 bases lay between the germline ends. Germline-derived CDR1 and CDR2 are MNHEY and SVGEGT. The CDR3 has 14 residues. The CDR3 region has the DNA TGTGCCAGCAAAAGGGCAGCGAGCAATCAGCCCCAGCATTTT. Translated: CASKRAASNQPQHF.

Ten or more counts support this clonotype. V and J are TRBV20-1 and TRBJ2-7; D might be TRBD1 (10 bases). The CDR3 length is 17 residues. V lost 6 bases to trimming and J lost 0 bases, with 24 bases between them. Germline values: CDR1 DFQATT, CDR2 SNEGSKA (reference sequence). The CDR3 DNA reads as TGCAGTGCCATTGGACAGGGGGGTAGCGGGAGCTCCTACGAGCAGTACTTC. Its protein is CSAIGQGGSGSSYEQYF.

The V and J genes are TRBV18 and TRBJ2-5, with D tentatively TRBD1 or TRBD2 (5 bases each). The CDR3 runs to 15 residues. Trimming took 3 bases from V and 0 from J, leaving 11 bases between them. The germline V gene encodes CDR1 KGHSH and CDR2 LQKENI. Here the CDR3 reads CASSPWGRNQETQYF. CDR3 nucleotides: TGTGCCAGCTCACCCTGGGGACGGAACCAAGAGACCCAGTACTTC.

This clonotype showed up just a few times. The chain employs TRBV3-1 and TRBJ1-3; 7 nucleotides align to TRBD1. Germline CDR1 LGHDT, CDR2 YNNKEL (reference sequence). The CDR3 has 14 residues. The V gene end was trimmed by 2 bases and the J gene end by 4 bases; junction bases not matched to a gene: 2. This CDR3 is CASSQTGAGNTIYF. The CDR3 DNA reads TGTGCCAGCAGCCAAACAGGGGCCGGAAACACCATATATTTT.

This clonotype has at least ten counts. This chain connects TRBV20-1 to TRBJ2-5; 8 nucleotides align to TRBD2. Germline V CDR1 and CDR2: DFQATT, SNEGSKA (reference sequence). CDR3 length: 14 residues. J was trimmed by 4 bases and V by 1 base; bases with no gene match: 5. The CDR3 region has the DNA TGCAGTGCTAGAGGCACTAGCGGAGGAGAGACCCAGTACTTC. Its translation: CSARGTSGGETQYF.

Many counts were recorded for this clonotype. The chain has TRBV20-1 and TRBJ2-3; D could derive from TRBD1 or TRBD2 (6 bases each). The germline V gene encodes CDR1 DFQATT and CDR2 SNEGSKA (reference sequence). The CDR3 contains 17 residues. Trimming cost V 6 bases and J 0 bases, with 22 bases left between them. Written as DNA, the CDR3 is TGCAGTGCAAACCCGCACGGGGGCCGCCTTAGCACAGATACGCAGTATTTT. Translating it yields CSANPHGGRLSTDTQYF.

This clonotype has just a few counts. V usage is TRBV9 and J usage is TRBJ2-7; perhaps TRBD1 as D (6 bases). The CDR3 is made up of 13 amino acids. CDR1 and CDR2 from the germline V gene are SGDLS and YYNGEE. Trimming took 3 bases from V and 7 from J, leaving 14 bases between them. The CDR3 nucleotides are TGTGCCAGCAGCGGACAGGTGTACAATGAGCAGTACTTC. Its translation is CASSGQVYNEQYF. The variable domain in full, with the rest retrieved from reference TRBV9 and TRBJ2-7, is DSGVTQTPKHLITATGQRVTLRCSPRSGDLSVYWYQQSLDQGLQFLIQYYNGEERAKGNILERFSAQQFPDLHSELNLSSLELGDSALYFCASSGQVYNEQYFGPGTRLTVT.

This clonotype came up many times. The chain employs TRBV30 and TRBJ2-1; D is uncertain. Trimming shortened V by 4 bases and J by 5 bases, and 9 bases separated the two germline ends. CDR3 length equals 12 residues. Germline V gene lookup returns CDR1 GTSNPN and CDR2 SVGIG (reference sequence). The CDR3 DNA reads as TGTGCCTGGAACGGCGGCCACAATGAGCAGTTCTTC. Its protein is CAWNGGHNEQFF.